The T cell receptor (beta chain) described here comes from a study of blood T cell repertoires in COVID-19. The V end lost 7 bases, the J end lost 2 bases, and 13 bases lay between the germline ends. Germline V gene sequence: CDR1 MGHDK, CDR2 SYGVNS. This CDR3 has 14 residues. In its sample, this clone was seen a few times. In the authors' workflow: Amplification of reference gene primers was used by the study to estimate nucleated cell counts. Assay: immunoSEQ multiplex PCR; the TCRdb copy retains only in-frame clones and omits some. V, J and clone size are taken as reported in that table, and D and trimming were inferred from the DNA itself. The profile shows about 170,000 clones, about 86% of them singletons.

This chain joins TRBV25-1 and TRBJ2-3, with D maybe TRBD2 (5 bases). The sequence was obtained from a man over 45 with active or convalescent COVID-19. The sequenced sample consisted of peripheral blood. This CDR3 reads CASKGADITDTQYF. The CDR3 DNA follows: TGTGCCAGCAAGGGAGCGGATATCACAGATACGCAGTATTTT.